This T cell receptor beta chain originates from a study of a mutant IDH1 vaccine in newly diagnosed glioma. Study at large: Vaccination was launched 4-6 weeks after radiotherapy alone, or with temozolomide cycles. General observations from the study: Immune responses arising from the vaccine appeared in around 92% of patients.

Sequencing used immunoSEQ multiplex PCR; TCRdb keeps in-frame clones, though not all of them. The repertoire has tens of thousands of clones, roughly 80% of them found once; the top ten carry more than 5.5%. Turning to this clone: Antigen unknown.

Looked up from germline, CDR1 is SNHLY and CDR2 is FYNNEI. The CDR3 is 15 residues long. With V trimmed by 8 bases and J by 7 bases, 8 bases remained unmatched. Time point defined: week 11, during vaccination. Each vaccine dose was 300 ug of mutant IDH1 20-mer peptide, with topical imiquimod. Patients carried new grade 3 or 4 IDH1-mutant astrocytomas lacking nuclear ATRX. The chain combines TRBV2 with TRBJ2-3; TRBD2 agrees at 14 bases. The specimen was PBMCs, collected from a glioma patient whose treatment included an IDH1 peptide vaccine. This clonotype originated in a man between 50 and 59 years old with glioma. For the CDR3, the DNA is TGTGCCAGCTACGGGACTAGCGGGAGAGGAAATACGCAGTATTTT. This translates into CASYGTSGRGNTQYF.